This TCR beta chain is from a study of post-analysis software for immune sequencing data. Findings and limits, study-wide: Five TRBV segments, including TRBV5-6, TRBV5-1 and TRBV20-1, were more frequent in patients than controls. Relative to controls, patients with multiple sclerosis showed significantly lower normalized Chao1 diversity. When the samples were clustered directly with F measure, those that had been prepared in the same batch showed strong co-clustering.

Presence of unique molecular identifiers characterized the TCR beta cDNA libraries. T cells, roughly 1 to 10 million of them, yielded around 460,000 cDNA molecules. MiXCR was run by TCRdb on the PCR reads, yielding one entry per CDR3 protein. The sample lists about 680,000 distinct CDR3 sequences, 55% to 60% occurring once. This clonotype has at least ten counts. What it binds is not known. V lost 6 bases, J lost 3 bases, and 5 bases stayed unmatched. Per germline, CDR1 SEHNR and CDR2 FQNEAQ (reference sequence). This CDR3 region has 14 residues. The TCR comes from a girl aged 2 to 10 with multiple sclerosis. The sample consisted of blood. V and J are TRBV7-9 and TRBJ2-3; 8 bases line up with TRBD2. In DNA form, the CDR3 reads TGTGCCAGCAGTAGATCGGGAGGGACAGATACGCAGTATTTT. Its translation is CASSRSGGTDTQYF.